One and the same sample provided the 7 T cell receptor beta chains below, sequenced in a study of T cell repertoires and HLA-DP antigens. Which antigens these TCRs recognize remains unknown. Clones were sequenced by immunoSEQ multiplex PCR, and TCRdb holds only the in-frame ones, with some missing. Found here are about 110,000 clones, almost 95% of them singletons; the top ten hold about 0.27%. The source material was CD4+ T cells from PBMCs. The source of these receptors is a woman between 18 and 29 years old in good health and CMV-seronegative.

This chain links TRBV4-2 with TRBJ2-1; TRBD1 matches at 8 bases. The germline gives CDR1 LGHNA, CDR2 YNFKEQ. After removal of 0 bases from V and 6 bases from J, the junction contained 7 bases not matched to a gene. The CDR3 consists of 16 residues. The CDR3 loop reads CASSQEVRGQGNEQFF. The CDR3 DNA sequence: TGTGCCAGCAGCCAAGAGGTCAGGGGGCAAGGCAATGAGCAGTTCTTC.

This chain joins TRBV7-3 and TRBJ2-1; D gene uncertain. This CDR3 comprises 11 residues. The V gene's germline CDR1 is SGHTA and CDR2 FQGTGA. Trimming removed 3 bases at V and 5 bases at J, with 2 bases between. The CDR3 nucleotides read TGTGCCAGCAGCTTGGACAATGAGCAGTTCTTC. It codes for CASSLDNEQFF.

The chain's CDR3 is CASSIDPGTVGNQPQHF. The CDR3 DNA follows: TGTGCCAGTAGTATAGACCCGGGGACAGTAGGCAATCAGCCCCAGCATTTT. J is TRBJ1-5 and V is TRBV19; 7 bases are shared with TRBD1. The V gene end was trimmed by 0 bases and the J gene end by 2 bases; junction bases not matched to a gene: 7. CDR1 is LNHDA and CDR2 is SQIVND in the germline V gene (reference sequence). The CDR3 contains 17 residues.

CDR3 bases: TGTGCCAGCAGTTTGCCCAGCGGGAGGGCAGGGAGCACAGATACGCAGTATTTT. The encoded protein is CASSLPSGRAGSTDTQYF. The chain is built from TRBV28 and TRBJ2-3; 10 bases align to TRBD2. Germline V gene lookup returns CDR1 MDHEN and CDR2 SYDVKM. V shed 3 bases, J shed 0 bases, and the junction held 9 bases outside the gene matches. CDR3 length equals 18 residues. The full variable domain, in which reference TRBV28 and TRBJ2-3 provide the parts outside the CDR3, is DVKVTQSSRYLVKRTGEKVFLECVQDMDHENMFWYRQDPGLGLRLIYFSYDVKMKEKGDIPEGYSVSREKKERFSLILESASTNQTSMYLCASSLPSGRAGSTDTQYFGPGTRLTVL.

The chain joins TRBV7-8 to TRBJ2-7, with a possible D match to TRBD1 (6 bases). Per germline, CDR1 SGHVS and CDR2 FQNEAQ. Trimming removed 5 bases at V and 3 bases at J, with 17 bases between. The CDR3 contains 15 residues. For the CDR3, the DNA is TGTGCCAGCAGCGCCGACAGGATTCCGCACTACGAGCAGTACGTC. Its protein is CASSADRIPHYEQYV.

This clone was detected a few times. Other DNA sequences of this sample code for an identical CDR3. The J gene is TRBJ1-5, the V gene TRBV7-2; no clear D. Germline-derived CDR1 and CDR2 are SGHTA and FQGNSA. Trimming stripped 3 bases from V and 2 bases from J, with 5 bases between. This CDR3 region has 13 residues. CDR3 sequence (DNA): TGTGCCAGCAGCTTGAGGGGCAATCAGCCCCAGCATTTT. Protein: CASSLRGNQPQHF. Based on the CDR3 plus reference TRBV7-2 and TRBJ1-5, the full variable domain is GAGVSQSPSNKVTEKGKDVELRCDPISGHTALYWYRQSLGQGLEFLIYFQGNSAPDKSGLPSDRFSAERTGGSVSTLTIQRTQQEDSAVYLCASSLRGNQPQHFGDGTRLSIL.

This chain joins TRBV28 and TRBJ2-2; 9 bases are a match to TRBD2. Trimming took 2 bases from V and 3 from J; bases not matched to a gene: 7. Looked up from germline, CDR1 is MDHEN and CDR2 is SYDVKM. CDR3 length: 17 residues. In DNA, the CDR3 is TGTGCCAGCAGTTTAGGGGGCCTAGCGGGACACACCGGGGAGCTGTTTTTT. Amino acid sequence: CASSLGGLAGHTGELFF.